This section outlines one T cell receptor (beta chain) sequence together with its context. This sample's time point: persistent/refractory GD, antithyroid drugs over 5 years with positive TRAb. Extracted PBMC RNA gave rise to the TCR library. For TCR beta, libraries came from iRepertoire HTBI primers and Arm-PCR of CDR3 regions. TCRdb re-called the multiplex PCR reads through MiXCR, storing one row per CDR3 protein. The data show under 500,000 distinct CDR3 sequences, about 20% seen once. Deletions cut 6 bases from V and 0 bases from J, with 11 bases between. There are 14 residues in the CDR3. Germline lookup yields CDR1 MGHDK and CDR2 SYGVNS. The sample belongs to a study of regulatory T cells in long-lasting Graves disease.

This sequence was found in a female donor with Graves disease. The material sequenced was peripheral blood mononuclear cells (PBMCs), taken when the disease was refractory, from a patient treated with antithyroid drugs. The chain has TRBV25-1 and TRBJ1-1; D remains unclear. CDR3 in amino acids: CASSPSAMNTEAFF. CDR3 coding DNA: TGTGCCAGCAGCCCTAGTGCGATGAACACTGAAGCTTTCTTT.